This T cell receptor beta chain was sequenced during a study of shared clonotypes between healthy human individuals. Germline V gene data show CDR1 as SGHRS and CDR2 as YFSETQ. This CDR3 is built from 14 residues. Between the trimmed V and J ends, which lost 4 bases and 8 bases, there was a span of 16 bases. The authors loaded around 190 ng DNA, 30,000 to 35,000 T cell genomes, into sorted-subset replicate PCRs. Sequencing used immunoSEQ multiplex PCR; TCRdb keeps in-frame clones, though not all of them. This table has 2,500,000 or so clones, 92% appearing once. V usage is TRBV5-1 and J usage is TRBJ2-1; tentative D call: TRBD1 (6 bases). The source is a young man in good health. Some clones in this sample may be carry-over from other donors' samples. The material sequenced was naive CD4+ T cells from PBMCs. The subset is: CD45RA+ positively selected. DNA for the CDR3: TGCGCCAGCAGCGGTCGGCAGGGGATGTATGAGCAGTTCTTC. Its protein is CASSGRQGMYEQFF.